The 10 T cell receptor beta chains listed next were all sequenced from one sample in a study of T cells in Graves' hyperthyroidism and ophthalmopathy. Amplification of TCR beta CDR3 regions was performed using RNA transcripts as template. The study used the HTBI primer set for a first-round RT-PCR of the TCR CDR3. TCRdb analysed the multiplex PCR reads with MiXCR anew, one entry per CDR3 protein. Here the sample spans hundreds of thousands of distinct CDR3 sequences, 11% to 15% being singletons. Sequencing was performed on blood. The receptors derive from a woman in her 30s with Graves' hyperthyroidism that later progressed to Graves' ophthalmopathy.

This clonotype was counted many times. V and J are TRBV28 and TRBJ1-6, with D possibly TRBD1 on 5 matching bases. CDR1 and CDR2 (germline): MDHEN, SYDVKM. With 4 bases removed from V and 6 bases from J, the gap between germline ends came to 10 bases. This CDR3 region has 14 residues. In DNA form, the CDR3 reads TGTGCCAGCAGTTCCAGGGACTTTAATTCACCCCTCCACTTT. It codes for CASSSRDFNSPLHF.

This clonotype was seen repeatedly, ten times or more. The chain uses TRBV12-3 or TRBV12-4 and TRBJ2-1; D might be TRBD1 (6 bases). The CDR3 contains 14 residues. Trimming took 3 bases from V and 5 from J, leaving 11 bases between them. CDR3 residues: CASSFKQGNNEQFF. CDR3 coding DNA: TGTGCCAGCAGTTTCAAACAGGGCAACAATGAGCAGTTCTTC.

This chain uses TRBV4-1 with TRBJ2-7, with D unclear. V was trimmed by 2 bases and J by 1 base, leaving 18 bases between them. Germline V gene sequence: CDR1 MGHRA, CDR2 YSYEKL. The length of the CDR3 is 17 residues. The CDR3 DNA reads as TGCGCCAGCAGCCAACCGACGGGCACTACGTTTTCCTACGAGCAGTACTTC. Translating it yields CASSQPTGTTFSYEQYF.

This clonotype was counted many times. CDR3 protein: CATSDFGQGTTGELFF. The CDR3 DNA is TGTGCCACCAGTGATTTCGGACAGGGGACCACCGGGGAGCTGTTTTTT. The chain has TRBV24-1 and TRBJ2-2, with 9 bases identical to TRBD1. V lost 1 base to trimming and J lost 4 bases; unmatched junction nucleotides: 3. Germline loops: CDR1 KGHDR, CDR2 SFDVKD. There are 16 residues in the CDR3.

Concerning this clonotype itself: Since a much larger clone is just one base distant, this may be a read error. The chain carries TRBV19 and TRBJ2-7; D remains unclear. The CDR3 is 14 amino acids. The ends were cut back, 7 bases at V and 0 bases at J, with 13 bases in the middle. Germline lookup yields CDR1 LNHDA and CDR2 SQIVND (reference sequence). The CDR3 nucleotides read TGTGCCAGTACCGTCGATGCAGGCTCCTACGAGCAGTACTTC. Translating it yields CASTVDAGSYEQYF.

The chain has TRBV5-1 and TRBJ2-7, with 11 bases aligning to TRBD1. This CDR3 spans 15 amino acids. Trimming cost V 4 bases and J 5 bases; bases outside gene matches: 8. Germline values: CDR1 SGHRS, CDR2 YFSETQ. CDR3 amino acids: CASSEGTGGRNEQYF. In DNA, the CDR3 is TGCGCCAGCAGCGAAGGGACAGGGGGGCGAAACGAGCAGTACTTC.

This clonotype was recorded a few times. The chain joins TRBV11-3 to TRBJ2-7, with 9 bases identical to TRBD2. After removal of 3 bases from V and 0 bases from J, the junction contained 3 bases not matched to a gene. Germline loops: CDR1 SGHNT, CDR2 YENEEA. The CDR3 consists of 15 residues. CDR3 sequence reads: CASSFLAGSSYEQYF. Here the CDR3 DNA reads TGTGCCAGCAGCTTCCTAGCGGGGAGCTCCTACGAGCAGTACTTC.

This clonotype was counted many times. V and J are TRBV12-5 and TRBJ2-1, with 8 bases fitting TRBD1. The CDR3 spans 15 residues. Germline CDR1 LGHNT, CDR2 FRNRAP. The V segment lost 4 bases and the J segment 7 bases; nucleotides outside the gene matches: 9. CDR3 protein: CASGSDRAFPNEQFF. In DNA, the CDR3 is TGTGCTAGTGGTTCGGACAGGGCATTCCCAAATGAGCAGTTCTTC. Complete variable domain (other parts from reference TRBV12-5 and TRBJ2-1): DARVTQTPRHKVTEMGQEVTMRCQPILGHNTVFWYRQTMMQGLELLAYFRNRAPLDDSGMPKDRFSAEMPDATLATLKIQPSEPRDSAVYFCASGSDRAFPNEQFFGPGTRLTVL.

This clonotype was observed a few times. This chain uses TRBV19 with TRBJ1-1; D unclear. CDR1 LNHDA and CDR2 SQIVND come from the germline V gene (reference sequence). Trimming took off 2 bases at V and 1 base at J, with 11 bases between the two ends. The CDR3 sequence is 15 residues long. CDR3: CASSITLTGNTEAFF. The CDR3 DNA reads TGTGCCAGTAGTATAACCCTCACGGGGAACACTGAAGCTTTCTTT.

The chain combines TRBV4-1 with TRBJ2-1, with D unclear. Germline assignment: CDR1 MGHRA and CDR2 YSYEKL. This CDR3 has 17 residues. The V and J ends lost 0 bases and 2 bases respectively, with 14 bases between them. The CDR3 nucleotides are TGCGCCAGCAGCCAAGATATCGGTGCGGTGACCTACAATGAGCAGTTCTTC. Its translation is CASSQDIGAVTYNEQFF.